The entry that follows covers one T cell receptor beta chain sequence. Antigen specificity is unknown. This entry comes from a study of shared clonotypes between healthy human individuals. The table came from immunoSEQ multiplex PCR; TCRdb's copy has only in-frame clones and leaves some out. In the table there are roughly 1,000,000 clones, approximately 78% of which are singletons. The CDR3 loop spans 15 amino acids. J was trimmed by 5 bases and V by 4 bases; bases with no gene match: 11. Germline V gene lookup returns CDR1 SGHRS and CDR2 YFSETQ. Findings and limits, study-wide: Larger richness was generally estimated for naive than memory subsets. Investigators expected sequencing depth to affect clonotype sharing among donors. Shared clonotypes: about 5.3% naive CD4, roughly 3.8% naive CD8, 2.3% memory CD4, over 0.3% memory CD8.

The chain carries TRBV5-1 and TRBJ2-5, with 7 nucleotides matching TRBD1. This sequence was found in a man between 18 and 29 years old in good health. Some clones in this sample may be carry-over from other donors' samples. The sample comprised memory CD4+ T cells from PBMCs. As to subset: CD45RA-negative fraction. CDR3 sequence reads: CASSILGGIGETQYF. The CDR3 DNA sequence: TGCGCCAGCAGCATACTAGGGGGCATCGGGGAGACCCAGTACTTC.